This T cell receptor beta chain came from a study of CD8 T cells in ankylosing spondylitis. On this clonotype: Its matching antigen is unknown.

Regarding the study as a whole: Earlier studies detected some motif variants in reactive arthritis synovial fluid and blood. Disease-associated clones were CD8+ and fairly uncommon in peripheral blood. Significant enrichment of disease-linked clones was reportedly seen in matched ankylosing spondylitis synovial fluid.

Libraries for TCR beta were made by quantitative 5'-RACE with molecular barcodes. TCRdb processed the 5' RACE reads anew with MiXCR; each CDR3 protein has one entry. The profile shows 200,000 to 250,000 distinct CDR3 sequences, approximately 10% of them singletons. Trimming cost V 1 base and J 6 bases; bases outside gene matches: 5. There are 16 residues in the CDR3. This chain connects TRBV12-3 or TRBV12-4 to TRBJ2-1; TRBD2 aligns across 11 bases. Sequences were obtained from blood, either unsorted or a sorted T cell fraction (not recorded which). The clonotype originates from a male donor with ankylosing spondylitis or in good health (not recorded which). CDR3 sequence reads: CASSLGVAGGVNEQFF. CDR3 nucleotides: TGTGCCAGCAGTTTAGGGGTAGCGGGGGGGGTCAATGAGCAGTTCTTC.